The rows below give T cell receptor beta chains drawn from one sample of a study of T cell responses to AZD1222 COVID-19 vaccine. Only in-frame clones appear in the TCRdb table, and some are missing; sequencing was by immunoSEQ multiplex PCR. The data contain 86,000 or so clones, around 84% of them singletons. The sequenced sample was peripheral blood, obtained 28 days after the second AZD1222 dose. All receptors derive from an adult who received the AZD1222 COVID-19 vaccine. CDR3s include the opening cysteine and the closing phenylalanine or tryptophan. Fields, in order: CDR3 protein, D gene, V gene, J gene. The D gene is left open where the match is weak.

CDR3: CASSSWDRGPYGYTF; D: TRBD1; V: TRBV27; J: TRBJ1-2
CDR3: CASSGQGDGYTF; D: TRBD1; V: TRBV5-1; J: TRBJ1-2
CDR3: CASSYSQVPTDTQYF; D: .; V: TRBV6-5; J: TRBJ2-3
CDR3: CARSNFGDLNQPQHF; D: .; V: TRBV19; J: TRBJ1-5
CDR3: CASSPGSATSYEQYF; D: .; V: TRBV18; J: TRBJ2-7
CDR3: CASSQGGSTDTQYF; D: .; V: TRBV14; J: TRBJ2-3
CDR3: CASSSGTGPGYTF; D: TRBD1; V: TRBV6-6; J: TRBJ1-2
CDR3: CASSETGDPLTEAFF; D: .; V: TRBV2; J: TRBJ1-1
CDR3: CASSLHRASTEAFF; D: .; V: TRBV3-1/TRBV3-2; J: TRBJ1-1
CDR3: CASSLDVARGIVYEQYF; D: .; V: TRBV5-1; J: TRBJ2-7
CDR3: CAWSVAGGAFF; D: .; V: TRBV30; J: TRBJ1-1
CDR3: CASSLLSGLSYEQYF; D: .; V: TRBV5-1; J: TRBJ2-7
CDR3: CASSTVGQAGTDTQYF; D: TRBD1; V: TRBV5-4; J: TRBJ2-3
CDR3: CASSQVPERAEAFF; D: .; V: TRBV14; J: TRBJ1-1
CDR3: CASSITGTGTEAFF; D: .; V: TRBV19; J: TRBJ1-1
CDR3: CAIGQAGGQETQYF; D: .; V: TRBV7-7; J: TRBJ2-5
CDR3: CASSFTPALNTEAFF; D: .; V: TRBV19; J: TRBJ1-1
CDR3: CASSLVLAGGPSYEQYF; D: TRBD2; V: TRBV5-1; J: TRBJ2-7
CDR3: CASSPGTQKETQYF; D: .; V: TRBV5-1; J: TRBJ2-5
CDR3: CASSQDREPYRNTIYF; D: .; V: TRBV3-1/TRBV3-2; J: TRBJ1-3